This paragraph covers one T cell receptor beta chain sequence. As yet, its antigen is unknown. CDR3 length: 15 residues. From germline, CDR1 is SGHVS and CDR2 FNYEAQ. V trimming: 5 bases; J trimming: 6 bases; junction bases outside the gene matches: 12. The PCR had 60 Vbeta and 13 Jbeta primers. The repertoire was sequenced with immunoSEQ multiplex PCR; TCRdb's copy has only in-frame clones and lacks some. The sample has 130,000 or so clones; more than 65% are singletons. The data originate from a study of cytomegalovirus exposure and HLA in healthy donors. General study findings and limits: Later analysis reportedly placed an Asian-associated ancestry cluster below the roughly 630-donor mean in N-insertions. With later analysis, a missense DCLRE1C variant became linked to TCR beta V- and J-gene trimming.

The specimen sequenced was PBMCs. The chain has TRBV7-6 and TRBJ2-7; 8 nucleotides line up with TRBD1. This sequence was found in a man between 18 and 35 years old in good health and CMV-seropositive. CDR3 amino acids: CASSLQGAGPGEQYF. Here the CDR3 DNA reads TGTGCCAGCAGCCTCCAGGGGGCAGGGCCTGGCGAGCAGTACTTC.